These 2 T cell receptor beta chains originate from one sample sequenced in a study of CD8+CD57+ T cells in acquired aplastic anemia (dated 2018 in TCRdb). TCRdb shows the sequencer as Illumina HiSeq 2000. TCR beta VDJ combination and CDR3 sequence profiling used genomic DNA as the template. TCRdb handled the public reads itself, with Q25 trimming in fastp and clone calling in MiXCR, and kept productive beta chains. Each CDR3 protein gets just one entry, which takes the most common genes and DNA from the rows behind it. The table for this sample lists 150,000 or so distinct CDR3 sequences; under 75% of them were counted only once. About 48% of the sample is held by the ten biggest clonotypes. The sample consisted of sorted CD4+, CD8+, or CD8+CD57+ T cells (not recorded which) from PBMCs. The receptors shown here come from a human donor in good health.

This chain joins TRBV2 and TRBJ2-5, with 14 nucleotides matching TRBD2. Germline V gene data show CDR1 as SNHLY and CDR2 as FYNNEI. The CDR3 consists of 18 residues. J was trimmed by 4 bases and V by 8 bases; bases with no gene match: 15. The chain's CDR3 is CASAGVGLAGEWGETQYF. For the CDR3, the DNA is TGTGCCAGCGCCGGGGTGGGACTAGCGGGAGAATGGGGAGAGACCCAGTACTTC. The entire variable domain, with the rest obtained from reference TRBV2 and TRBJ2-5, is as follows: EPEVTQTPSHQVTQMGQEVILRCVPISNHLYFYWYRQILGQKVEFLVSFYNNEISEKSEIFDDQFSVERPDGSNFTLKIRSTKLEDSAMYFCASAGVGLAGEWGETQYFGPGTRLLVL.

The chain recombines TRBV19 with TRBJ1-2, with 7 positions matching TRBD1. After removal of 5 bases from V and 14 bases from J, the junction contained 11 bases not matched to a gene. Germline assignment: CDR1 LNHDA and CDR2 SQIVND (reference sequence). This CDR3 region has 12 residues. The DNA for the CDR3 is TGTGCCAGTAGTTTGAGGGACAGTTTACCTACCTTC. Residues: CASSLRDSLPTF.